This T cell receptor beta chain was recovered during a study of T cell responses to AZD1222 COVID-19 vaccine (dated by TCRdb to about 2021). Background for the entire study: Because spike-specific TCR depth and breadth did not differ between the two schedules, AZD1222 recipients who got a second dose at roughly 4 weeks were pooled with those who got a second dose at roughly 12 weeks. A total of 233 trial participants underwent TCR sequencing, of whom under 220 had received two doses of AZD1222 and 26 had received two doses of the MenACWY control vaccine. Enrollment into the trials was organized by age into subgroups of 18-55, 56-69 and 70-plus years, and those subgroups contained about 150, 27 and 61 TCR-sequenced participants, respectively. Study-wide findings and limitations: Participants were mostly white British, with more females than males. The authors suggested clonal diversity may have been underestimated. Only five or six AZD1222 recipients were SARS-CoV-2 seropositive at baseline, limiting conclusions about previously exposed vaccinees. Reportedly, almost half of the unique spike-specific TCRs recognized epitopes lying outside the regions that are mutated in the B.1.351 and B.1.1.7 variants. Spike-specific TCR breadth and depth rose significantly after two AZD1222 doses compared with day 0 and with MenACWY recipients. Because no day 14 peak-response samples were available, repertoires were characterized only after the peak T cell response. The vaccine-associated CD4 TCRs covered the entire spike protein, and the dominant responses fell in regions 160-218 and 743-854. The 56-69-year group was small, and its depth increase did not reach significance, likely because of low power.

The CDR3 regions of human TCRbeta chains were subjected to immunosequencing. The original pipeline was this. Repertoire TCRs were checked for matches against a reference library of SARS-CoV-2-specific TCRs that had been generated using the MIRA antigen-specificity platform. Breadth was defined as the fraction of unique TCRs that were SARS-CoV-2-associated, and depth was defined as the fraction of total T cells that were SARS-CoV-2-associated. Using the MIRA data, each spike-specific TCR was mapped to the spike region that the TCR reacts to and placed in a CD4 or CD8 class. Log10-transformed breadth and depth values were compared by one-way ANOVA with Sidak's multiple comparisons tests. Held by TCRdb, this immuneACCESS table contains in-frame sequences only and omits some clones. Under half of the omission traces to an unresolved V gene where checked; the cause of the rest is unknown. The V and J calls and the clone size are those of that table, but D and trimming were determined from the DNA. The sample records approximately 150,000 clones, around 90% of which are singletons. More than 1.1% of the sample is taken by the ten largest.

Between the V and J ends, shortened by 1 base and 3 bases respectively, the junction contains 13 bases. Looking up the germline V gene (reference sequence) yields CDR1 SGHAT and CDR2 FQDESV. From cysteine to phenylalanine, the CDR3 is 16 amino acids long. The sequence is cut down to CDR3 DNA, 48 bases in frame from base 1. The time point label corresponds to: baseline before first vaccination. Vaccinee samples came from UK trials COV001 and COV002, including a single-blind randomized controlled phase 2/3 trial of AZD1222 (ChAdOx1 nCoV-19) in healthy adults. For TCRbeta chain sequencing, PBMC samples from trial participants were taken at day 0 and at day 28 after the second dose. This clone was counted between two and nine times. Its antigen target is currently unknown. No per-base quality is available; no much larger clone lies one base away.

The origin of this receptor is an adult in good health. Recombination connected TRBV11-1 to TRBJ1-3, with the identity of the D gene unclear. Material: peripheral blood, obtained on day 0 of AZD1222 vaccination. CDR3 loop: CASSLGLPSVGNTIYF. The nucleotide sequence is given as TGTGCCAGCAGCTTAGGCTTGCCGTCGGTTGGAAACACCATATATTTT.